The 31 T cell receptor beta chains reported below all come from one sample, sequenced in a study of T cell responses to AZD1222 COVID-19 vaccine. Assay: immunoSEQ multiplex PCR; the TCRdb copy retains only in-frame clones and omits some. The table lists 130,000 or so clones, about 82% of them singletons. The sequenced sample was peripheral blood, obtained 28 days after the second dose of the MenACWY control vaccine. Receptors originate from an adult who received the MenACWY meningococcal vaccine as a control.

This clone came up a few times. CDR3 region: CASSVGQTGYTYEQYV. For the CDR3, the DNA is TGTGCCAGCAGCGTAGGGCAGACAGGATATACCTACGAGCAGTACGTC. The gene calls are TRBV9 and TRBJ2-7; the D gene is possibly TRBD1 (6 bases). The CDR3 sequence is 16 residues long. Germline loops: CDR1 SGDLS, CDR2 YYNGEE. Trimming pared 0 bases from V and 2 bases from J, leaving 15 bases between.

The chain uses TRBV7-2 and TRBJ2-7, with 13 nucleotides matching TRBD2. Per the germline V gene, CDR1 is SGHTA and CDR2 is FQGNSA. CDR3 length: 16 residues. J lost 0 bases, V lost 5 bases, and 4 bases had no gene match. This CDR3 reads CASSPWTSGSSYEQYF. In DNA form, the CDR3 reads TGTGCCAGCAGCCCGTGGACTAGCGGGAGCTCCTACGAGCAGTACTTC.

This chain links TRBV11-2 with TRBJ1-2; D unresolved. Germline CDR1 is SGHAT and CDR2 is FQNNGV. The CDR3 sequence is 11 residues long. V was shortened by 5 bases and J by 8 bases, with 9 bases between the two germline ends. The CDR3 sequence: CASSQAYGYTF. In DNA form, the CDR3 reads TGTGCCAGCAGCCAAGCGTACGGCTACACCTTC.

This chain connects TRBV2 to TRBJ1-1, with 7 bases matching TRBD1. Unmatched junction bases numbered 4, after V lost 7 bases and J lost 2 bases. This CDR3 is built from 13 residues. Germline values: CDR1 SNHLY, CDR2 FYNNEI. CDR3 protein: CASNQGENTEAFF. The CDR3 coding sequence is TGTGCCAGCAACCAGGGGGAAAACACTGAAGCTTTCTTT.

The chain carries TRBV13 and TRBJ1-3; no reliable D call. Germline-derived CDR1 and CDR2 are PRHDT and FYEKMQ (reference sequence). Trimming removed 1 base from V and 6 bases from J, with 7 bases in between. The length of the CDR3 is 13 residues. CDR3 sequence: CASSLEVSNTIYF. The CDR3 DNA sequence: TGTGCCAGCAGCTTAGAAGTGTCAAACACCATATATTTT. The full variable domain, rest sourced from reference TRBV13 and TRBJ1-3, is AAGVIQSPRHLIKEKRETATLKCYPIPRHDTVYWYQQGPGQDPQFLISFYEKMQSDKGSIPDRFSAQQFSDYHSELNMSSLELGDSALYFCASSLEVSNTIYFGEGSWLTVV.

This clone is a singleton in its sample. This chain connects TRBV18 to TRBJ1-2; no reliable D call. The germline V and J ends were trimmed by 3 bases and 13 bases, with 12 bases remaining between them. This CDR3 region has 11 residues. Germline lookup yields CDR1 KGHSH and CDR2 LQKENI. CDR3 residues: CASSPDIKSTF. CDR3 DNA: TGTGCCAGCTCACCCGACATTAAATCCACCTTC.

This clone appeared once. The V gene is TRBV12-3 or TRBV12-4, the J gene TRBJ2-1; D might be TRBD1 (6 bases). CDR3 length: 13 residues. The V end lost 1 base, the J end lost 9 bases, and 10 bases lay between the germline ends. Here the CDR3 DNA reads TGTGCCAGCAGTTTAGACAGGGAGACTGAGCAGTTCTTC. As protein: CASSLDRETEQFF.

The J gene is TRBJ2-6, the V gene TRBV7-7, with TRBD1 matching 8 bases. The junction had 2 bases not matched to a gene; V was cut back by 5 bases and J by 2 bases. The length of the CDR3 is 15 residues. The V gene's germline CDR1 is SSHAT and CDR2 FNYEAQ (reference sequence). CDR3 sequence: CASSQGATGANVLTF. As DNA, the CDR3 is TGTGCCAGCAGCCAGGGGGCAACTGGGGCCAACGTCCTGACTTTC. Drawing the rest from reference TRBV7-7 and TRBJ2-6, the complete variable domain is GAGVSQSPRYKVTKRGQDVTLRCDPISSHATLYWYQQALGQGPEFLTYFNYEAQPDKSGLPSDRFSAERPEGSISTLTIQRTEQRDSAMYRCASSQGATGANVLTFGAGSRLTVL.

As DNA, the CDR3 is TGTGCCAGCAGCCCCGGGAGGGGCTCCTACGAGCAGTACTTC. Translating it yields CASSPGRGSYEQYF. This rearrangement joins TRBV7-9 to TRBJ2-7, with 8 bases matching TRBD2. Germline V gene lookup returns CDR1 SEHNR and CDR2 FQNEAQ (reference sequence). The CDR3 totals 14 residues. V lost 5 bases and J lost 0; bases outside the gene matches: 3. Filled out from reference TRBV7-9 and TRBJ2-7, the complete variable domain reads DTGVSQNPRHKITKRGQNVTFRCDPISEHNRLYWYRQTLGQGPEFLTYFQNEAQLEKSRLLSDRFSAERPKGSFSTLEIQRTEQGDSAMYLCASSPGRGSYEQYFGPGTRLTVT.

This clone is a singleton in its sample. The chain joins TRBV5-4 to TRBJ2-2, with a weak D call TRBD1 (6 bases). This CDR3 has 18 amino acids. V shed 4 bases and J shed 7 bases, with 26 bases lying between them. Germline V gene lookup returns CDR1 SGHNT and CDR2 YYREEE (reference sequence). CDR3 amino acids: CASSPSRDTSLRGGELFF. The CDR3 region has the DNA TGTGCCAGCAGCCCGAGCCGGGACACCTCGTTAAGGGGCGGGGAGCTGTTTTTT. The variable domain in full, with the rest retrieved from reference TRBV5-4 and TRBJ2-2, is ETGVTQSPTHLIKTRGQQVTLRCSSQSGHNTVSWYQQALGQGPQFIFQYYREEENGRGNFPPRFSGLQFPNYSSELNVNALELDDSALYLCASSPSRDTSLRGGELFFGEGSRLTVL.

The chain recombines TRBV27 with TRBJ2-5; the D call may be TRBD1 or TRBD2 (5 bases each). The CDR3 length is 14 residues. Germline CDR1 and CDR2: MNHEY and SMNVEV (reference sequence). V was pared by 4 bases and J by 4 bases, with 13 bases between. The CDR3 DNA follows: TGTGCCAGCAGTTGGGGCAGGGAGTCAGAGACCCAGTACTTC. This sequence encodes CASSWGRESETQYF.

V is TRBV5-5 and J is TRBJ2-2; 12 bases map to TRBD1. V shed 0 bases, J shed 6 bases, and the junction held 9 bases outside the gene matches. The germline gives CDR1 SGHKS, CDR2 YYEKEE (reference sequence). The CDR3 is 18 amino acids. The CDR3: CASSLVFWDRGQAGELFF. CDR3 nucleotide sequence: TGTGCCAGCAGCTTGGTATTTTGGGACAGGGGGCAAGCCGGGGAGCTGTTTTTT.

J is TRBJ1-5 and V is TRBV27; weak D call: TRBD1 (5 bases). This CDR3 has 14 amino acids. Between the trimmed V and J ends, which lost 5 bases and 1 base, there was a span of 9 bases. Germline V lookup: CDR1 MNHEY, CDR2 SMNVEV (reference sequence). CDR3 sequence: CASSPWGSNQPQHF. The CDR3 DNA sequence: TGTGCCAGCAGTCCCTGGGGCAGCAATCAGCCCCAGCATTTT.

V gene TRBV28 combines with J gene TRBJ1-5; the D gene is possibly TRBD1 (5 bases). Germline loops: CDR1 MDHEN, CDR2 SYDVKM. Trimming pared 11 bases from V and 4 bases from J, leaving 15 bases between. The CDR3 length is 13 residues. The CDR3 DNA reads TGTGCCCATCAGCGACGGGGGAATCAGCCCCAGCATTTT. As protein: CAHQRRGNQPQHF.

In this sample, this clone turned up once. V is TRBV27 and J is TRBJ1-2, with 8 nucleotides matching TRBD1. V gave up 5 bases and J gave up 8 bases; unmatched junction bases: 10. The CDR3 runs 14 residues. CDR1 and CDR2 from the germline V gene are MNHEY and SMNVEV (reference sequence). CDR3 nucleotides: TGTGCCAGCAGTGCATACGGGACAGGAAAAGGCTACACCTTC. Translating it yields CASSAYGTGKGYTF.

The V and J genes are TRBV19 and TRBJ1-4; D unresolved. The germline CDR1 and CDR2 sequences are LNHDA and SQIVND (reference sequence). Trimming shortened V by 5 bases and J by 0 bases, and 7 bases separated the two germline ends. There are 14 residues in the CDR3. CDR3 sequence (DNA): TGTGCCAGTAGTCTAGGGACAACTAATGAAAAACTGTTTTTT. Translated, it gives CASSLGTTNEKLFF.

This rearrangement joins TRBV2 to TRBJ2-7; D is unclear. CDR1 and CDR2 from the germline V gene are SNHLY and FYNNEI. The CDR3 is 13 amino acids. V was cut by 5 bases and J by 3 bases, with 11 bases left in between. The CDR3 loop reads CASSPVSRYEQYF. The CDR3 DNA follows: TGTGCCAGCAGTCCGGTATCCCGCTACGAGCAGTACTTC.

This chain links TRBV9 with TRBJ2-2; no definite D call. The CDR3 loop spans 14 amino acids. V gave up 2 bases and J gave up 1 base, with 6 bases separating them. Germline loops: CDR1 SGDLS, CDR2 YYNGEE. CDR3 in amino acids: CASSVLGNTGELFF. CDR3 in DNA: TGTGCCAGCAGCGTCTTAGGGAACACCGGGGAGCTGTTTTTT. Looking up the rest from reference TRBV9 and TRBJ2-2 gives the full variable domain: DSGVTQTPKHLITATGQRVTLRCSPRSGDLSVYWYQQSLDQGLQFLIQYYNGEERAKGNILERFSAQQFPDLHSELNLSSLELGDSALYFCASSVLGNTGELFFGEGSRLTVL.

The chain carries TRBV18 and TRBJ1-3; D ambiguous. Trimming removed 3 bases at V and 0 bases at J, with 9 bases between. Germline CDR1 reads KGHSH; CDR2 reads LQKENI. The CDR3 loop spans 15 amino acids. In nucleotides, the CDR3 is TGTGCCAGCTCACCTAGTGACGGCTCTGGAAACACCATATATTTT. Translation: CASSPSDGSGNTIYF. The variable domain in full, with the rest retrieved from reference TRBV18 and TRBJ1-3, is NAGVMQNPRHLVRRRGQEARLRCSPMKGHSHVYWYRQLPEEGLKFMVYLQKENIIDESGMPKERFSAEFPKEGPSILRIQQVVRGDSAAYFCASSPSDGSGNTIYFGEGSWLTVV.

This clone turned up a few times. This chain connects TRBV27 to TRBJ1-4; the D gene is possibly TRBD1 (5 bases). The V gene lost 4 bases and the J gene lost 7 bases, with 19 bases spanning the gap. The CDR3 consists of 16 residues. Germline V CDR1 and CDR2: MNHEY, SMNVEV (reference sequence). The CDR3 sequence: CASSSLLAGRGEKLFF. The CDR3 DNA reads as TGTGCCAGCAGTTCCCTCCTAGCTGGAAGGGGTGAAAAACTGTTTTTT.

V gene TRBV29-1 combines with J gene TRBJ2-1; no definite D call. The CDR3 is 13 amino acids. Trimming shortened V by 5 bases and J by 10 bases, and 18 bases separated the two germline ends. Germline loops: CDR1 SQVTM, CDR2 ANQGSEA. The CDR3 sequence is CSVRLTGRWEQFF. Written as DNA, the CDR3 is TGCAGCGTTAGATTGACTGGACGCTGGGAGCAGTTCTTC.

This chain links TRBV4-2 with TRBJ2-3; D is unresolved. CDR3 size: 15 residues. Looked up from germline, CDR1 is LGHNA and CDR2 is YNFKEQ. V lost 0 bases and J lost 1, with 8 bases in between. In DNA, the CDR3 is TGTGCCAGCAGCCAAGAAGGCGGACGCACAGATACGCAGTATTTT. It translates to CASSQEGGRTDTQYF.

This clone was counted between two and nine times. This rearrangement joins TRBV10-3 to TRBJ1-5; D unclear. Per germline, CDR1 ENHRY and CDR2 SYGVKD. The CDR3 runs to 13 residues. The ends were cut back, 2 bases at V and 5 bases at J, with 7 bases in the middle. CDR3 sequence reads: CAISETSDQPQHF. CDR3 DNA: TGTGCCATCAGTGAGACATCAGATCAGCCCCAGCATTTT.

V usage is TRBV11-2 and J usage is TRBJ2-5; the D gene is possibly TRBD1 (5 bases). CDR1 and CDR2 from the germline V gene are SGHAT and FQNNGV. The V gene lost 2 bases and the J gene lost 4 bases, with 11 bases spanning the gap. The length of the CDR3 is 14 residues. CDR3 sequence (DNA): TGTGCCAGCAGCTTACAGGGATTTCGAGAGACCCAGTACTTC. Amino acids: CASSLQGFRETQYF.

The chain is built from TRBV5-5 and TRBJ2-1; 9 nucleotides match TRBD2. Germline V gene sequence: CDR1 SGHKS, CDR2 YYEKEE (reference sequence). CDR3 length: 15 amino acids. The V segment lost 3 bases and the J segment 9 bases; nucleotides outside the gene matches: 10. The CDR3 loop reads CASSSTGGRVLEQFF. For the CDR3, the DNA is TGTGCCAGCAGCTCCACCGGCGGGAGGGTACTTGAGCAGTTCTTC.

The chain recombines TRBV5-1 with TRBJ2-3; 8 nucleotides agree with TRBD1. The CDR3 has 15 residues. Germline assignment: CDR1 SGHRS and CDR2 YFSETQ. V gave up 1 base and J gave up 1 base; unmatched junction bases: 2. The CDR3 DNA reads TGCGCCAGCAGCTTGCAGGGGGCGCGCACAGATACGCAGTATTTT. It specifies CASSLQGARTDTQYF.

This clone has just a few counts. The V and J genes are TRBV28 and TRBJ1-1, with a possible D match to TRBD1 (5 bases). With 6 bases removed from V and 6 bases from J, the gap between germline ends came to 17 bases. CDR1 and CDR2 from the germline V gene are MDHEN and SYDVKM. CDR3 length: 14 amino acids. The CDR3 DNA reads TGTGCCAGCAGCCCTGCCAGGGACCTAGCTGAAGCTTTCTTT. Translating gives CASSPARDLAEAFF.

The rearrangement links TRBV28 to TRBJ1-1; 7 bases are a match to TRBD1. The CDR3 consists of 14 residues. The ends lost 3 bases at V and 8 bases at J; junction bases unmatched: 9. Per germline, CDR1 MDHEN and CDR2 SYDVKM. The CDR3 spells CASSLARQGVEAFF. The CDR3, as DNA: TGTGCCAGCAGTTTGGCCCGACAGGGCGTAGAAGCTTTCTTT. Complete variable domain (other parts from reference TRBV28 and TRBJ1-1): DVKVTQSSRYLVKRTGEKVFLECVQDMDHENMFWYRQDPGLGLRLIYFSYDVKMKEKGDIPEGYSVSREKKERFSLILESASTNQTSMYLCASSLARQGVEAFFGQGTRLTVV.

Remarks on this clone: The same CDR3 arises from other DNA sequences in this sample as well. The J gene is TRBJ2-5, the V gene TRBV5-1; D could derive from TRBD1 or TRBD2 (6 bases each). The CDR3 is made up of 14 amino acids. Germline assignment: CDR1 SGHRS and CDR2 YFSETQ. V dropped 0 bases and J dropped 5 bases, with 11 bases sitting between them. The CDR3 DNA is TGCGCCAGCAGCTTGGAAGGAGGGGGGGAGACCCAGTACTTC. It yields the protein CASSLEGGGETQYF.

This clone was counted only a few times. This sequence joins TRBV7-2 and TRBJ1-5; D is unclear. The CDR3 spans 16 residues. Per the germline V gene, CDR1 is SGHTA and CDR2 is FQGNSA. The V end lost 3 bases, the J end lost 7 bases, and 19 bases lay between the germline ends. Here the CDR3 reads CASSLRDGVMGQPQHF. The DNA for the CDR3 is TGTGCCAGCAGCTTGCGAGATGGGGTAATGGGGCAGCCCCAGCATTTT.

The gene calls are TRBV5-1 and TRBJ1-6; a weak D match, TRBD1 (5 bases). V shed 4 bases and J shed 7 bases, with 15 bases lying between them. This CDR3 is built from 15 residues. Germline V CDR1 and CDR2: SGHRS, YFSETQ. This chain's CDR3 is CASSRAGTENSPLHF. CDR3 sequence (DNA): TGCGCCAGCAGCAGAGCCGGGACGGAAAATTCACCCCTCCACTTT.